The T cell receptor (beta chain) described here comes from a study of neoadjuvant anti-PD-1 for oral cavity cancer. At the level of the study: Patients without progression received a fourth nivolumab dose around day 43, then surgical resection on days 50-56.

The CDR3 is 15 residues long. Trimming pared 4 bases from V and 4 bases from J, leaving 14 bases between. The germline CDR1 and CDR2 sequences are SNHLY and FYNNEI. The assay was immunoSEQ multiplex PCR, and TCRdb's table has in-frame clones only and misses some. The table records 60,000 to 75,000 clones, around 88% of them present only once. These newly diagnosed stage II-IVA oral cavity squamous cell carcinoma patients had no prior systemic or radiation treatment. These oral cavity squamous cell carcinomas were HPV-negative and locally advanced. This sequence was found in a person aged 35 to 85 with oral cavity squamous cell carcinoma. The sample in question was PBMCs, obtained before nivolumab (anti-PD-1) treatment. This chain joins TRBV2 and TRBJ1-5, with D unresolved. The CDR3 DNA sequence: TGTGCCAGCAGTGTGTCGGGTTCTAGAAATCAGCCCCAGCATTTT. This sequence encodes CASSVSGSRNQPQHF.